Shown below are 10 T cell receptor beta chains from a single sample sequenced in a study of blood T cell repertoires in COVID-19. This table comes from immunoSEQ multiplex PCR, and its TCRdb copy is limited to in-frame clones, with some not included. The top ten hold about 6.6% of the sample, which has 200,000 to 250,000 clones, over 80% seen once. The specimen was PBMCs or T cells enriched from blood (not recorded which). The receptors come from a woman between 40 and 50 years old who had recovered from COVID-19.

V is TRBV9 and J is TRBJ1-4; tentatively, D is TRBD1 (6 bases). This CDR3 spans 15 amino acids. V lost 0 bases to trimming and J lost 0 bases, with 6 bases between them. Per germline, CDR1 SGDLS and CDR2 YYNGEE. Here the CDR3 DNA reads TGTGCCAGCAGCGTAGGGACAGCAACTAATGAAAAACTGTTTTTT. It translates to CASSVGTATNEKLFF.

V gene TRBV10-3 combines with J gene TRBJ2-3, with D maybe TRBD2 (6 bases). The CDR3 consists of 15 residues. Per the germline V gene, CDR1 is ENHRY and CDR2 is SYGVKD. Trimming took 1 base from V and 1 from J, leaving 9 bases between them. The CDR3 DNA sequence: TGTGCCATCAGTGAGTGGGAGCGGGGCACAGATACGCAGTATTTT. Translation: CAISEWERGTDTQYF.

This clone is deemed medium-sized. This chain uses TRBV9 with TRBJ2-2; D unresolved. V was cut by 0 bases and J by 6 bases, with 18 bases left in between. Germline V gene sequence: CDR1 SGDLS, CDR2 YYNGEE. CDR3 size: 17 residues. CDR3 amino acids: CASSVEYSYPNPGELFF. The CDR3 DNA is TGTGCCAGCAGCGTAGAGTACTCGTACCCAAATCCCGGGGAGCTGTTTTTT.

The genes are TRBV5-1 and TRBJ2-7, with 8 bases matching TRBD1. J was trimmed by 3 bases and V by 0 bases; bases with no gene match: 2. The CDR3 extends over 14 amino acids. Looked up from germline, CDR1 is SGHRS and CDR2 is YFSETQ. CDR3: CASSLVGQDYEQYF. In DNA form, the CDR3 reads TGCGCCAGCAGCTTGGTGGGACAGGACTACGAGCAGTACTTC.

CDR3 protein: CSVLRDSNEKLFF. The CDR3 bases are TGCAGCGTACTCCGGGACAGCAATGAAAAACTGTTTTTT. The rearrangement joins TRBV29-1 to TRBJ1-4; 7 bases match TRBD1. Germline values: CDR1 SQVTM, CDR2 ANQGSEA. The CDR3 consists of 13 residues. Unmatched junction bases numbered 6, after V lost 6 bases and J lost 5 bases.

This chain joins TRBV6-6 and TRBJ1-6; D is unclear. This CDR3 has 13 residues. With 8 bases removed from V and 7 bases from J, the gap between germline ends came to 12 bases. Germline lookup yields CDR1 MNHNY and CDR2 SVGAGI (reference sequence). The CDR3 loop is CASLREGNSPLHF. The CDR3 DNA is TGTGCCAGCCTCCGGGAGGGCAATTCACCCCTCCACTTT.

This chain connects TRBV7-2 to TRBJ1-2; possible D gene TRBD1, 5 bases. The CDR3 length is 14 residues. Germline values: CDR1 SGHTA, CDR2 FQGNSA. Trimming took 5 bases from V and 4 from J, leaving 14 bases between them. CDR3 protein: CASSRDRDVYGYTF. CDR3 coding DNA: TGTGCCAGCAGCAGAGACAGAGACGTCTATGGCTACACCTTC.

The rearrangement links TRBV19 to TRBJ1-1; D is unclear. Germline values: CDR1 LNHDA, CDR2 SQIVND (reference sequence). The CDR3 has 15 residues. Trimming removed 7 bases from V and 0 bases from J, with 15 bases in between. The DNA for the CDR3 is TGTGCCAGTAAGACGCTAGGCGGCATGAACACTGAAGCTTTCTTT. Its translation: CASKTLGGMNTEAFF.

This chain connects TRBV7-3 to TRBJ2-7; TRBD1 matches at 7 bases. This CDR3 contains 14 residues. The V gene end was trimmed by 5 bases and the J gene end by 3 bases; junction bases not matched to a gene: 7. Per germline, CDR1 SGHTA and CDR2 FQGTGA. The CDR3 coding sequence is TGTGCCAGCAGCCCAGGGACAGCCATCTACGAGCAGTACTTC. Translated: CASSPGTAIYEQYF.

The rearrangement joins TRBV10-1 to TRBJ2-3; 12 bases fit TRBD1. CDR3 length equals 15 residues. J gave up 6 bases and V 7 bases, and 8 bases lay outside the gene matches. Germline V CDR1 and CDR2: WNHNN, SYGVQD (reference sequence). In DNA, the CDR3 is TGCGCCAGCACCTCAAGGGACAGGGGGCTCGATACGCAGTATTTT. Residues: CASTSRDRGLDTQYF.